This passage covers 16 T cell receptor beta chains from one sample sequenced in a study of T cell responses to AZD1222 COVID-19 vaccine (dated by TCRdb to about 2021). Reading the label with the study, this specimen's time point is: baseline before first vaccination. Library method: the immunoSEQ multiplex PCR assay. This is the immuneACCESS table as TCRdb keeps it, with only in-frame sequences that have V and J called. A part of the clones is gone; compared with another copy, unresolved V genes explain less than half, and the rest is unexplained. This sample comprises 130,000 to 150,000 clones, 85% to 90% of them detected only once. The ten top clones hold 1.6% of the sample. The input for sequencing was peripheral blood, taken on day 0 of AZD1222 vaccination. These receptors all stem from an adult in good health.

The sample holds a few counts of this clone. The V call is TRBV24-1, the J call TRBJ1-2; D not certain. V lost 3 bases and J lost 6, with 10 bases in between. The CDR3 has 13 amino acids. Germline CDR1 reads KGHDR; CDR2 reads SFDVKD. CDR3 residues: CATSDPGRNGYTF. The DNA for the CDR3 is TGTGCCACCAGTGATCCCGGCAGAAATGGCTACACCTTC.

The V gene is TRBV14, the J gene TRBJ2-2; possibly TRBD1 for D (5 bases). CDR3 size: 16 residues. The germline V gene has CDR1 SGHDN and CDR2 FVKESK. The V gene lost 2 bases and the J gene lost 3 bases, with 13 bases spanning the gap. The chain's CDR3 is CASSQPPGLDTGELFF. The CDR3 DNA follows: TGTGCCAGCAGCCAACCTCCAGGGCTTGACACCGGGGAGCTGTTTTTT.

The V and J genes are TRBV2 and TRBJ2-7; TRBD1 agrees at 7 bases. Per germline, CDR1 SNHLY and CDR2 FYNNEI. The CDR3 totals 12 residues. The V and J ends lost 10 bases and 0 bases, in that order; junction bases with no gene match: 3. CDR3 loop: CATRDSSYEQYF. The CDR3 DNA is TGTGCCACTCGGGACAGCTCCTACGAGCAGTACTTC. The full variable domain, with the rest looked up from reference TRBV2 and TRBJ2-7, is EPEVTQTPSHQVTQMGQEVILRCVPISNHLYFYWYRQILGQKVEFLVSFYNNEISEKSEIFDDQFSVERPDGSNFTLKIRSTKLEDSAMYFCATRDSSYEQYFGPGTRLTVT.

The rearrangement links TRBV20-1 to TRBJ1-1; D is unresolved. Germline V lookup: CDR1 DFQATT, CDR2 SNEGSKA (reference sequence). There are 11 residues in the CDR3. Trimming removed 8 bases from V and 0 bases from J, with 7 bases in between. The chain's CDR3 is CSPALNTEAFF. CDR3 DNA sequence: TGCAGTCCCGCACTGAACACTGAAGCTTTCTTT.

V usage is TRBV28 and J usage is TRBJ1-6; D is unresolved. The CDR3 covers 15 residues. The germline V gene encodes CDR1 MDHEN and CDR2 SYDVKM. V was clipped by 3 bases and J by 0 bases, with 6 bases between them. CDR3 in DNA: TGTGCCAGCAGTTTTCCTCCCTCCTATAATTCACCCCTCCACTTT. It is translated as CASSFPPSYNSPLHF.

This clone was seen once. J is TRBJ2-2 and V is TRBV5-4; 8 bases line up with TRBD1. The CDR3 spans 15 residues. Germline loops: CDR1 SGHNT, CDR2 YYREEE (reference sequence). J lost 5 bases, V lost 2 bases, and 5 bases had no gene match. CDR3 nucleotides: TGTGCCAGCAGCTTAACAGGGGGGTATACCGGGGAGCTGTTTTTT. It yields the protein CASSLTGGYTGELFF.

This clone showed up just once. The CDR3 is CAWSATSFGKPQHF. CDR3 nucleotide sequence: TGTGCCTGGAGTGCAACCAGTTTCGGCAAACCCCAGCATTTT. The rearrangement links TRBV30 to TRBJ1-5, with unresolved D. V was cut by 1 base and J by 10 bases, with 17 bases left in between. The CDR3 covers 14 residues. CDR1 and CDR2 from the germline V gene are GTSNPN and SVGIG (reference sequence).

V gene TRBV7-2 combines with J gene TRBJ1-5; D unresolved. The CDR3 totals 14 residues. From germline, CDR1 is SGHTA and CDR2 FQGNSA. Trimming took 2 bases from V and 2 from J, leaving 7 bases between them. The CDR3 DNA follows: TGTGCCAGCAGCTTAAGTAACGGCAATCAGCCCCAGCATTTT. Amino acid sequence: CASSLSNGNQPQHF.

Written as DNA, the CDR3 is TGTGCCAGCAGCACACGGGACAGTATCTCCTACAATGAGCAGTTCTTC. This translates into CASSTRDSISYNEQFF. The V gene is TRBV7-2, the J gene TRBJ2-1; TRBD1 matches at 7 bases. J was trimmed by 0 bases and V by 5 bases; bases with no gene match: 7. The germline V gene encodes CDR1 SGHTA and CDR2 FQGNSA. The CDR3 sequence is 16 residues long.

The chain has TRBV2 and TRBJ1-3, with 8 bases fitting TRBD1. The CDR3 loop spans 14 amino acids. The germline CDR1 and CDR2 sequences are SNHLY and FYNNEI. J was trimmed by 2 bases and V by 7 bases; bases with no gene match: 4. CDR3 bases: TGTGCCAGCAAGAAGGGACAGGCTGGAAACACCATATATTTT. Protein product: CASKKGQAGNTIYF.

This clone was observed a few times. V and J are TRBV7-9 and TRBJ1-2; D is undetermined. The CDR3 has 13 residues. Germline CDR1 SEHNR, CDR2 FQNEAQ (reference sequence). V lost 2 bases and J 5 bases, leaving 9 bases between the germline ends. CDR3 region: CASSLTELYGYTF. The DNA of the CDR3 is TGTGCCAGCAGCTTAACCGAGTTATATGGCTACACCTTC.

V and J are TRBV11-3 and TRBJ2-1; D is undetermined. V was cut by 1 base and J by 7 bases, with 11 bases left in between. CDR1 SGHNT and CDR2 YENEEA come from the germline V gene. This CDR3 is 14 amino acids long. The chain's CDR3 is CASSLGPTWNEQFF. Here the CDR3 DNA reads TGTGCCAGCAGCTTAGGGCCAACATGGAATGAGCAGTTCTTC.

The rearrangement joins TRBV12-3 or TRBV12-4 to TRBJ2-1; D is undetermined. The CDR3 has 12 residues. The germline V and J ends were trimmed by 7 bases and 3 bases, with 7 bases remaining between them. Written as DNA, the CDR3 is TGTGCCAGCACCCCGGACTACAATGAGCAGTTCTTC. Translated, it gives CASTPDYNEQFF.

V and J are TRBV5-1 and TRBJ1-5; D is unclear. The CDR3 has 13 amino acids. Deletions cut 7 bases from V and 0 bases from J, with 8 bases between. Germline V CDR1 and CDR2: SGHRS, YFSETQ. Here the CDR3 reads CASREYSNQPQHF. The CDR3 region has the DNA TGCGCCAGCCGCGAGTATAGCAATCAGCCCCAGCATTTT.

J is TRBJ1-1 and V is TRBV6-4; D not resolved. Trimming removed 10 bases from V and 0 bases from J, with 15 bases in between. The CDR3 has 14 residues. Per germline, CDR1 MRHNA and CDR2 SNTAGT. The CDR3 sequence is CAIRIGWMNTEAFF. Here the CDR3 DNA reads TGTGCCATCAGGATCGGTTGGATGAACACTGAAGCTTTCTTT.

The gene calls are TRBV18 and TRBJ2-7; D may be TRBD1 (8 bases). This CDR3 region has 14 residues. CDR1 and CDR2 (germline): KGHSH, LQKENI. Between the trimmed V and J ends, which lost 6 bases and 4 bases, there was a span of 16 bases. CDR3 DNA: TGTGCCAGCTCCACAGGGGGGGGCGGATACGAGCAGTACTTC. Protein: CASSTGGGGYEQYF.